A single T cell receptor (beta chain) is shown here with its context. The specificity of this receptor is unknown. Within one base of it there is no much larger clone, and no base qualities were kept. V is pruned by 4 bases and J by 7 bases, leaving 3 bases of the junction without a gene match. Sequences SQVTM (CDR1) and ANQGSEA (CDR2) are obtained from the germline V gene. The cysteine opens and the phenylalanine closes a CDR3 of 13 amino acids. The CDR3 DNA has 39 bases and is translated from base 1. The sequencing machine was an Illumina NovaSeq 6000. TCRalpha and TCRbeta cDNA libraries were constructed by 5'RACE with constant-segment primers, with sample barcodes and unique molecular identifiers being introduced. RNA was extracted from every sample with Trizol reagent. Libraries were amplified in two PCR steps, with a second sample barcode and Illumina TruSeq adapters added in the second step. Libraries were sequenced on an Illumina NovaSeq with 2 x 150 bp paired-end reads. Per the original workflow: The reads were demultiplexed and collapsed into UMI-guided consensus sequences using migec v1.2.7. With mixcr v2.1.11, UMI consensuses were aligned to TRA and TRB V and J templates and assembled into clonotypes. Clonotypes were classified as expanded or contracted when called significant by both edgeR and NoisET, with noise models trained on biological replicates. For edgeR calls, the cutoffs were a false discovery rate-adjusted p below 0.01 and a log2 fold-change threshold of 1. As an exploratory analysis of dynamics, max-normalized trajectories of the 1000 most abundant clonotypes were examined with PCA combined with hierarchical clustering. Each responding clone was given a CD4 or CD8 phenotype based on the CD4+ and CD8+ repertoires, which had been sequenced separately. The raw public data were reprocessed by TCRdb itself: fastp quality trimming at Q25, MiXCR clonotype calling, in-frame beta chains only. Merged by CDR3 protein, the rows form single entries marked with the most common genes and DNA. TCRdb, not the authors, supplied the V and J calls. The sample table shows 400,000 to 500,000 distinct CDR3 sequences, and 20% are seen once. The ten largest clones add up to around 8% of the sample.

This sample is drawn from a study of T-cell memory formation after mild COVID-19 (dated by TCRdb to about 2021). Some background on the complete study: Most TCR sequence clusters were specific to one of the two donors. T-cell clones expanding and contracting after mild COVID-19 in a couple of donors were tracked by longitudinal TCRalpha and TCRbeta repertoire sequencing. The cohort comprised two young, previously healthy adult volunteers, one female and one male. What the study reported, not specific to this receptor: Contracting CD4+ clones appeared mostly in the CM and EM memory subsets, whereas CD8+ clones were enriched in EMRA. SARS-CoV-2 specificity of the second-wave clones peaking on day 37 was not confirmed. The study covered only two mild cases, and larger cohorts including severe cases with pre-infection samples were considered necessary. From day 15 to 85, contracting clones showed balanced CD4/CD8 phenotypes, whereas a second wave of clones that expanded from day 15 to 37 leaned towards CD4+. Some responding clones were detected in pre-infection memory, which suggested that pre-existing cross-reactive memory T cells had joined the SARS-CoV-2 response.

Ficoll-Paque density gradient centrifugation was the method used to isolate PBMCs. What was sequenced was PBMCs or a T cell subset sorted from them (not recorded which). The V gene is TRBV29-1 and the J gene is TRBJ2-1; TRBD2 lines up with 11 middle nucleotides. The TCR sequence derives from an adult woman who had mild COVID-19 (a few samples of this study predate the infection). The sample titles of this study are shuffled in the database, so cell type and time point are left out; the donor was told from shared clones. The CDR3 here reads CSVGLAGRNEQFF. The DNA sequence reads TGCAGCGTTGGACTAGCGGGGAGAAATGAGCAGTTCTTC.